Below, 30 T cell receptor beta chains from the same sample are listed, as sequenced in a study of blood T cell repertoires in COVID-19. Method: immunoSEQ multiplex PCR; TCRdb's copy keeps in-frame clones and lacks some. In the table there are about 230,000 clones, approximately 84% of which are singletons. Material for sequencing was peripheral blood. The receptors were gathered from a woman at least 80 years old with acute or convalescent COVID-19.

V gene TRBV19 combines with J gene TRBJ2-7; 10 bases line up with TRBD2. Germline V gives CDR1 LNHDA, CDR2 SQIVND (reference sequence). The CDR3 has 14 amino acids. With V trimmed by 5 bases and J by 4 bases, 5 bases remained unmatched. This CDR3 reads CASSLSGRMYEQYF. CDR3 sequence (DNA): TGTGCCAGTAGTCTTAGCGGGAGGATGTACGAGCAGTACTTC. Full variable domain (missing parts from reference TRBV19 and TRBJ2-7): DGGITQSPKYLFRKEGQNVTLSCEQNLNHDAMYWYRQDPGQGLRLIYYSQIVNDFQKGDIAEGYSVSREKKESFPLTVTSAQKNPTAFYLCASSLSGRMYEQYFGPGTRLTVT.

There are a few counts of this clone. The chain is built from TRBV2 and TRBJ2-1; D gene unclear. From germline, CDR1 is SNHLY and CDR2 FYNNEI. The germline V and J ends were trimmed by 4 bases and 8 bases, with 9 bases remaining between them. This CDR3 is built from 12 residues. The chain's CDR3 is CASSALWHEQFF. Here the CDR3 DNA reads TGTGCCAGCAGTGCCCTCTGGCATGAGCAGTTCTTC.

This chain joins TRBV11-2 and TRBJ1-6; 9 nucleotides align to TRBD1. Germline lookup yields CDR1 SGHAT and CDR2 FQNNGV. This CDR3 is 17 amino acids long. J was trimmed by 6 bases and V by 4 bases; bases with no gene match: 10. The DNA of the CDR3 is TGTGCCAGCAGCTCCTACAGGGGGCTTCCAGCTAATTCACCCCTCCACTTT. This translates into CASSSYRGLPANSPLHF.

This chain connects TRBV28 to TRBJ1-1; TRBD1 is a possible D gene (5 bases). Per the germline V gene, CDR1 is MDHEN and CDR2 is SYDVKM. With 6 bases removed from V and 2 bases from J, the gap between germline ends came to 19 bases. The CDR3 has 16 amino acids. The CDR3 nucleotides are TGTGCCAGCAGCCCCCCAATCCCCAGGGCTAACACTGAAGCTTTCTTT. Encoded protein: CASSPPIPRANTEAFF.

The chain joins TRBV19 to TRBJ1-2; TRBD1 might be the D (6 bases). Looked up from germline, CDR1 is LNHDA and CDR2 is SQIVND (reference sequence). V was cut by 5 bases and J by 4 bases, with 14 bases left in between. The CDR3 is made up of 14 amino acids. CDR3 loop: CASSALTGSYGYTF. CDR3 bases: TGTGCCAGTAGTGCCCTGACAGGTTCCTATGGCTACACCTTC. Looking up the rest from reference TRBV19 and TRBJ1-2 gives the full variable domain: DGGITQSPKYLFRKEGQNVTLSCEQNLNHDAMYWYRQDPGQGLRLIYYSQIVNDFQKGDIAEGYSVSREKKESFPLTVTSAQKNPTAFYLCASSALTGSYGYTFGSGTRLTVV.

The count of this clone is one. The gene calls are TRBV19 and TRBJ1-2, with 8 bases aligning to TRBD1. The V gene end was trimmed by 5 bases and the J gene end by 4 bases; junction bases not matched to a gene: 6. The CDR3 is 14 amino acids. The germline gives CDR1 LNHDA, CDR2 SQIVND (reference sequence). The CDR3 nucleotides read TGTGCCAGTAGTGTCCCAGGGGGCACCTATGGCTACACCTTC. Its protein is CASSVPGGTYGYTF. The full variable domain, rest sourced from reference TRBV19 and TRBJ1-2, is DGGITQSPKYLFRKEGQNVTLSCEQNLNHDAMYWYRQDPGQGLRLIYYSQIVNDFQKGDIAEGYSVSREKKESFPLTVTSAQKNPTAFYLCASSVPGGTYGYTFGSGTRLTVV.

The sample holds a few counts of this clone. The chain has TRBV28 and TRBJ2-3; 7 positions agree with TRBD1. The length of the CDR3 is 15 residues. In germline, CDR1 is MDHEN, CDR2 SYDVKM. V shed 4 bases and J 1 base; nucleotides not matched to a gene: 5. The DNA of the CDR3 is TGTGCCAGCAGTTCCCTTGGACAGGGCACAGATACGCAGTATTTT. Translating it yields CASSSLGQGTDTQYF.

In this sample, this clone turned up a few times. V usage is TRBV7-8 and J usage is TRBJ2-1, with a weak D call TRBD2 (7 bases). Germline CDR1 and CDR2: SGHVS and FQNEAQ. This CDR3 region has 14 residues. Trimming shortened V by 3 bases and J by 8 bases, and 14 bases separated the two germline ends. The CDR3 region has the DNA TGTGCCAGCAGCTTGGGGGGGCGTTTCGATGAGCAGTTCTTC. Protein product: CASSLGGRFDEQFF.

J is TRBJ1-6 and V is TRBV27; no clear D. V was trimmed by 2 bases and J by 9 bases, leaving 5 bases between them. CDR1 MNHEY and CDR2 SMNVEV come from the germline V gene (reference sequence). The length of the CDR3 is 12 residues. DNA for the CDR3: TGTGCCAGCAGTTTAGAGGGTTCACCCCTCCACTTT. This encodes CASSLEGSPLHF.

The V gene is TRBV4-1, the J gene TRBJ2-7; weak D call: TRBD2 (5 bases). CDR1 is MGHRA, CDR2 YSYEKL, per germline. The CDR3 is 15 amino acids. The V gene lost 1 base and the J gene lost 1 base, with 11 bases spanning the gap. CDR3 loop: CASSQGPGLSYEQYF. CDR3 sequence (DNA): TGCGCCAGCAGCCAAGGCCCAGGACTGTCCTACGAGCAGTACTTC.

The rearrangement links TRBV5-1 to TRBJ2-1; TRBD2 agrees at 10 bases. V dropped 4 bases and J dropped 7; count of bases not matched to a gene: 11. This CDR3 is 16 amino acids long. Germline-derived CDR1 and CDR2 are SGHRS and YFSETQ. CDR3 nucleotides: TGCGCCAGCAGCCAAACTGGGCTAGCGGGAGTTAATGAGCAGTTCTTC. This translates into CASSQTGLAGVNEQFF.

The chain uses TRBV7-9 and TRBJ2-7; the match to TRBD2 covers 7 bases. The CDR3 sequence is 12 residues long. Trimming removed 5 bases from V and 7 bases from J; junction bases left unmatched: 5. The germline V gene has CDR1 SEHNR and CDR2 FQNEAQ (reference sequence). CDR3 loop: CASSRTSGEQYF. CDR3 nucleotide sequence: TGTGCCAGCAGCCGGACTAGTGGAGAGCAGTACTTC. Variable domain in full (rest from reference TRBV7-9 and TRBJ2-7): DTGVSQNPRHKITKRGQNVTFRCDPISEHNRLYWYRQTLGQGPEFLTYFQNEAQLEKSRLLSDRFSAERPKGSFSTLEIQRTEQGDSAMYLCASSRTSGEQYFGPGTRLTVT.

The chain has TRBV29-1 and TRBJ1-3, with no clear D. The CDR3 totals 14 residues. V dropped 4 bases and J dropped 0 bases, with 10 bases sitting between them. Germline assignment: CDR1 SQVTM and CDR2 ANQGSEA. In DNA form, the CDR3 reads TGCAGCGTTGTGGCGACTCCCTCTGGAAACACCATATATTTT. It is translated as CSVVATPSGNTIYF.

The J gene is TRBJ1-4, the V gene TRBV11-2; D is possibly TRBD1 (5 bases). This CDR3 contains 14 residues. V gave up 4 bases and J gave up 4 bases, with 10 bases separating them. Germline V gene sequence: CDR1 SGHAT, CDR2 FQNNGV. The CDR3 protein is CASSSRVLNEKLFF. CDR3 bases: TGTGCCAGCAGCTCCAGGGTCCTTAATGAAAAACTGTTTTTT.

The CDR3 DNA reads as TGTGCCAGCAGCTCTGAAACAGGGTACCGAACGAAGAACACCGGGGAGCTGTTTTTT. Protein product: CASSSETGYRTKNTGELFF. The V gene is TRBV12-1, the J gene TRBJ2-2; the D call TRBD1 from the table was never checked on the DNA. TRBV12-1 is a pseudogene segment. The CDR3 covers 19 residues.

This chain links TRBV6-5 with TRBJ1-3; 8 nucleotides match TRBD1. CDR3 length equals 15 residues. CDR1 MNHEY and CDR2 SVGAGI come from the germline V gene. J was trimmed by 0 bases and V by 10 bases; bases with no gene match: 8. CDR3 loop: CATGTGRTSGNTIYF. CDR3 nucleotides: TGTGCCACCGGGACAGGACGAACCTCTGGAAACACCATATATTTT.

This chain uses TRBV9 with TRBJ1-3; D gene unclear. The ends were cut back, 0 bases at V and 0 bases at J, with 10 bases in the middle. This CDR3 is 16 amino acids long. Germline V gene data show CDR1 as SGDLS and CDR2 as YYNGEE. CDR3 residues: CASSVGAANSGNTIYF. For the CDR3, the DNA is TGTGCCAGCAGCGTAGGAGCGGCCAACTCTGGAAACACCATATATTTT.

The chain carries TRBV6-6 and TRBJ2-1, with TRBD2 matching 9 bases. This CDR3 is built from 16 residues. J gave up 6 bases and V 7 bases, and 13 bases lay outside the gene matches. Germline-derived CDR1 and CDR2 are MNHNY and SVGAGI (reference sequence). CDR3: CASKSRREGPGNEQFF. For the CDR3, the DNA is TGTGCCAGCAAAAGTAGGCGGGAGGGCCCGGGCAATGAGCAGTTCTTC.

The chain has TRBV7-3 and TRBJ2-2, with 7 nucleotides matching TRBD1. This CDR3 has 15 amino acids. The germline gives CDR1 SGHTA, CDR2 FQGTGA. The V segment lost 5 bases and the J segment 5 bases; nucleotides outside the gene matches: 8. CDR3 in DNA: TGTGCCAGCAGCAGTCTGACAGGGCCGACCGGGGAGCTGTTTTTT. Its protein product is CASSSLTGPTGELFF.

The chain joins TRBV18 to TRBJ1-1, with 7 bases that match TRBD1. The CDR3 totals 14 residues. Trimming removed 3 bases from V and 5 bases from J; junction bases left unmatched: 6. The germline gives CDR1 KGHSH, CDR2 LQKENI. Here the CDR3 reads CASSPNRGDTEAFF. In DNA, the CDR3 is TGTGCCAGCTCACCGAACAGGGGAGATACTGAAGCTTTCTTT.

A single count supports this clone. This rearrangement joins TRBV6-6 to TRBJ1-4; tentatively, D is TRBD1 (6 bases). The V and J ends lost 10 bases and 5 bases respectively, with 14 bases between them. Per the germline V gene, CDR1 is MNHNY and CDR2 is SVGAGI (reference sequence). CDR3 size: 13 residues. CDR3 amino acids: CATVDSPNEKLFF. The DNA for the CDR3 is TGTGCCACCGTGGACAGCCCCAATGAAAAACTGTTTTTT.

The CDR3 is CASSLEGRVRFDEQFF. In DNA, the CDR3 is TGCGCCAGCAGCTTGGAGGGCAGGGTGAGGTTCGATGAGCAGTTCTTC. This chain links TRBV5-1 with TRBJ2-1; D is possibly TRBD1 (5 bases). Germline V lookup: CDR1 SGHRS, CDR2 YFSETQ. With 0 bases removed from V and 8 bases from J, the gap between germline ends came to 18 bases. The CDR3 sequence is 16 residues long.

The chain couples TRBV6-5 to TRBJ1-5; weak D call: TRBD1 (6 bases). Germline values: CDR1 MNHEY, CDR2 SVGAGI. The V end lost 4 bases, the J end lost 6 bases, and 19 bases lay between the germline ends. The CDR3 length is 16 residues. The CDR3 protein is CASSSIKGVGSQPQHF. CDR3 coding DNA: TGTGCCAGCAGTTCCATAAAGGGGGTAGGCAGTCAGCCCCAGCATTTT.

This clone was recorded a few times. This chain uses TRBV21-1 with TRBJ1-5; the table names TRBD1, a call not compared with the DNA. TRBV21-1 is an annotated pseudogene. This CDR3 is 17 amino acids long. The DNA of the CDR3 is TGTGCCACCAAAAGAACCATACAGGGATATAGCAATCAGCCCCAGCATTTT. Its translation is CATKRTIQGYSNQPQHF.

The genes are TRBV5-1 and TRBJ2-2, with D possibly TRBD1 on 6 matching bases. The CDR3 is 17 residues long. Trimming removed 0 bases at V and 4 bases at J, with 16 bases between. CDR1 and CDR2 from the germline V gene are SGHRS and YFSETQ. The CDR3 sequence: CASSLAKAQGPTGELFF. The CDR3 nucleotides are TGCGCCAGCAGCTTGGCCAAAGCACAGGGTCCCACCGGGGAGCTGTTTTTT.

The V gene is TRBV5-6, the J gene TRBJ2-1, with 7 nucleotides matching TRBD2. V lost 4 bases to trimming and J lost 2 bases; unmatched junction nucleotides: 6. The V gene's germline CDR1 is SGHDT and CDR2 YYEEEE. CDR3 length: 15 residues. CDR3 in DNA: TGTGCCAGCAGCCCCGGACTAGAACCCTACAATGAGCAGTTCTTC. It encodes CASSPGLEPYNEQFF.

The chain joins TRBV4-2 to TRBJ1-1; 7 nucleotides match TRBD1. The CDR3 is 16 amino acids. With 1 base clipped from V and 1 base from J, the junction kept 6 bases outside the gene matches. Germline CDR1 and CDR2: LGHNA and YNFKEQ. The CDR3 reads CASSQAAGTANTEAFF. The CDR3 nucleotides read TGTGCCAGCAGCCAAGCTGCGGGGACAGCGAACACTGAAGCTTTCTTT.

CDR3 sequence (DNA): TGTGCCAGTACCCCGAGATTTACAGGGGACACCGGGGAGCTGTTTTTT. It is translated as CASTPRFTGDTGELFF. The V call is TRBV19, the J call TRBJ2-2; 7 bases are a match to TRBD1. The length of the CDR3 is 16 residues. Germline-derived CDR1 and CDR2 are LNHDA and SQIVND (reference sequence). V trimming: 7 bases; J trimming: 3 bases; junction bases outside the gene matches: 11.

The CDR3 reads CASSPGQGLNYGYTF. The DNA of the CDR3 is TGTGCCAGCTCACCCGGACAGGGGCTAAACTATGGCTACACCTTC. The chain links TRBV18 to TRBJ1-2; 9 bases align to TRBD1. J gave up 2 bases and V 3 bases, and 4 bases lay outside the gene matches. The V gene's germline CDR1 is KGHSH and CDR2 LQKENI. The length of the CDR3 is 15 residues.

The chain joins TRBV6-1 to TRBJ2-7; D perhaps matches TRBD2 (7 bases). Germline V CDR1 and CDR2: MNHNS, SASEGT. Trimming took 2 bases from V and 9 from J, leaving 23 bases between them. CDR3 length: 16 residues. The chain's CDR3 is CASSESQGRVDSRQYF. CDR3 nucleotide sequence: TGTGCCAGCAGTGAATCTCAGGGGAGGGTAGATAGTCGGCAGTACTTC.